The present TCR beta chain was sequenced within a study of blood T cells in healthy people across ages. Whole-study findings and limits: Per million T cells, TCR beta diversity dropped about linearly as age rose.

This clonotype was counted between two and nine times. Its antigen is as yet unknown. Drawn from each donor were ten milliliters of peripheral blood. Germline CDR1 SQVTM, CDR2 ANQGSEA. Germline trimming cut 4 bases from V and 6 bases from J; bases unmatched to any gene: 10. This CDR3 has 14 amino acids. Primed by a sample-barcoded 5' primer and a J-beta primer mix, a second PCR proceeded for 7 to 11 cycles. Each cDNA molecule was tagged by a template-switch adaptor with 12 random nucleotides. TCRdb re-analysed the 5' RACE reads in MiXCR, keeping a single row per CDR3 protein. This table has roughly 700,000 distinct CDR3 sequences, roughly 50% appearing once.

The sequenced material came from blood. The chain recombines TRBV29-1 with TRBJ1-1; 8 bases map to TRBD1. The source is a woman aged 55-69 years in good health. The CDR3, as DNA: TGCAGCGTTGCTAAGTACAGGGGGAGGCCTGAAGCTTTCTTT. Its protein product is CSVAKYRGRPEAFF.